This entry features one T cell receptor (beta chain) sequence. The target antigen is unknown. Germline V gene data show CDR1 as SGDLS and CDR2 as YYNGEE. The CDR3 contains 14 residues. Trimming cost V 0 bases and J 6 bases, with 9 bases left between them. This entry comes from a study of OX40 agonist ivuxolimab in advanced cancers. Sequenced by immunoSEQ multiplex PCR; TCRdb stores in-frame clones only, minus some. This sample has around 23,000 clones, with approximately 80% found just once. Overall study findings and caveats: CD8+ T cells showed, on average, more clonal expansion than CD4+ cells. The antigens recognized by the expanded peripheral T cells, that is their antigen specificity, were not determined.

V is TRBV9 and J is TRBJ2-2; D unresolved. The sequence came from an adult with an advanced solid tumor such as melanoma, head and neck, liver or kidney cancer. The sample was CD4+ or CD8+ T cells sorted from blood, taken in a trial of the OX40 agonist ivuxolimab. The CDR3 DNA reads as TGTGCCAGCAGCGTAGTTTCGGGCCCCGGGGAGCTGTTTTTT. This encodes CASSVVSGPGELFF.